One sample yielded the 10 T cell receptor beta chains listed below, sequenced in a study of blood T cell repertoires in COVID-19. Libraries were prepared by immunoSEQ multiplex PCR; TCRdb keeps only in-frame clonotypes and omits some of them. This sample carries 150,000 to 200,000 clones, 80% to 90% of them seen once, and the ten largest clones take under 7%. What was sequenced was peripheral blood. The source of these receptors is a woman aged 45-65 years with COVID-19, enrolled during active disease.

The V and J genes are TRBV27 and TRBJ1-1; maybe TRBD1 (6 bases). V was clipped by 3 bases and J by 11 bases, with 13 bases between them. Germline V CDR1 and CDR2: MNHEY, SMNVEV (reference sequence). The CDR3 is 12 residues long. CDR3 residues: CASSLNGGAAFF. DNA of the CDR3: TGTGCCAGCAGTTTGAATGGGGGGGCGGCTTTCTTT.

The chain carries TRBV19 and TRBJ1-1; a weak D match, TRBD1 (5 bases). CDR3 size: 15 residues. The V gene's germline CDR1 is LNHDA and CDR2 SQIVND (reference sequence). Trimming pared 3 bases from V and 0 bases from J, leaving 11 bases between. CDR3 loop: CASSIYPGVNTEAFF. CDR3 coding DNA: TGTGCCAGTAGTATTTATCCGGGGGTGAACACTGAAGCTTTCTTT.

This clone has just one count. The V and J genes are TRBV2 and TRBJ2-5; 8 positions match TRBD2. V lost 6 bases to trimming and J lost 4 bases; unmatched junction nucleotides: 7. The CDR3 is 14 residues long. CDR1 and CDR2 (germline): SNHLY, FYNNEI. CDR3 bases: TGTGCCAGCAGGCGTAGCGGGGTAGGAGAGACCCAGTACTTC. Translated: CASRRSGVGETQYF.

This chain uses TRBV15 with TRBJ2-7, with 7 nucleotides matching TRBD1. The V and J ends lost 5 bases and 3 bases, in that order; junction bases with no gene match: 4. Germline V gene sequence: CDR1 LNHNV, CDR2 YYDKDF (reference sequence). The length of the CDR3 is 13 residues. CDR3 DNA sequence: TGTGCCACCAGCGGGACAGTAAGCTACGAGCAGTACTTC. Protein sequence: CATSGTVSYEQYF.

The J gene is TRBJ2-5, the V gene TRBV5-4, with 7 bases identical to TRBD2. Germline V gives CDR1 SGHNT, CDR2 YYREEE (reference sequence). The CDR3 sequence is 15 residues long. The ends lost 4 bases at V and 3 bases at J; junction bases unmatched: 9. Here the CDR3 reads CASSRSGTIEETQYF. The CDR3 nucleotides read TGTGCCAGCAGCCGTTCCGGGACTATTGAAGAGACCCAGTACTTC.

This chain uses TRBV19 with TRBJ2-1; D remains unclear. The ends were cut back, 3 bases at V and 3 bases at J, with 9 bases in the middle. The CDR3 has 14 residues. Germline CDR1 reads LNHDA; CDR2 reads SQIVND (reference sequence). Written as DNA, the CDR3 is TGTGCCAGTAGTATTCAAACAGTCTACAATGAGCAGTTCTTC. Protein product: CASSIQTVYNEQFF.

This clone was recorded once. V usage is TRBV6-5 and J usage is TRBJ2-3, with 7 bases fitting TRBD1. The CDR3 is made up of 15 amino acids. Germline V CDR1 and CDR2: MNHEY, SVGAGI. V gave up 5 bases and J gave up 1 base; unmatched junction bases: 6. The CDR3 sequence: CASSTQRGRTDTQYF. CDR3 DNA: TGTGCCAGCAGTACCCAGAGGGGGCGCACAGATACGCAGTATTTT.

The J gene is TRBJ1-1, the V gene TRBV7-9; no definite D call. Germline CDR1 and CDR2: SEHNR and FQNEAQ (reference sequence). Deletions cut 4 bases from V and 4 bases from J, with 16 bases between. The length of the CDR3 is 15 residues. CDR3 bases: TGTGCCAGCAGCTCCCGCATATGGGGAGGCACTGAAGCTTTCTTT. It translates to CASSSRIWGGTEAFF.

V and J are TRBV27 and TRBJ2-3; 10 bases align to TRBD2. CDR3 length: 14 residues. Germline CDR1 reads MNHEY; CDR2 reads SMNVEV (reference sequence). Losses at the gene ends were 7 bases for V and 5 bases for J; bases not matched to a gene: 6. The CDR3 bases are TGTGCCAGCAAGGAGCGGGGGGGCCAAGATACGCAGTATTTT. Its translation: CASKERGGQDTQYF.

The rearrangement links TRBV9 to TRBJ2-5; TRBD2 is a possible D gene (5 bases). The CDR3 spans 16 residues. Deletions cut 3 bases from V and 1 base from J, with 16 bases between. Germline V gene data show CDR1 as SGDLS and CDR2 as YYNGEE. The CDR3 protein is CASSANGIMIQETQYF. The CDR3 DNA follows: TGTGCCAGCAGCGCAAACGGGATAATGATCCAAGAGACCCAGTACTTC.